These 30 T cell receptor beta chains share one sample of origin, sequenced in a study of response to subunit inactivated influenza vaccine. MiXCR, run by TCRdb on the RT-PCR reads, gives a single entry per CDR3 protein. The sample includes about 180,000 distinct CDR3 sequences, about 10% of them seen just once. The input for sequencing was CD8+ T cells sorted from PBMCs, taken around 25 months after vaccination. The receptor source for this set is a man aged 50-75 years who received an inactivated influenza vaccine.

This clonotype was detected ten times or more. This rearrangement joins TRBV12-3 or TRBV12-4 to TRBJ2-3, with D hard to call. The V end lost 0 bases, the J end lost 2 bases, and 3 bases lay between the germline ends. The CDR3 sequence is 13 residues long. CDR3 DNA: TGTGCCAGCAGTTTAGCCCTCACAGATACGCAGTATTTT. Translated: CASSLALTDTQYF.

The J gene is TRBJ1-2, the V gene TRBV6-1; the D is unclear. V lost 5 bases to trimming and J lost 1 base, with 11 bases between them. Germline assignment: CDR1 MNHNS and CDR2 SASEGT. The CDR3 extends over 14 amino acids. The CDR3 sequence is CASSQSGNNYGYTF. CDR3 DNA: TGTGCCAGCAGTCAGTCAGGAAATAACTATGGCTACACCTTC.

This sequence joins TRBV6-1 and TRBJ1-2; the match to TRBD1 covers 12 bases. CDR3 length equals 15 residues. The ends lost 2 bases at V and 8 bases at J; junction bases unmatched: 6. CDR1 and CDR2 from the germline V gene are MNHNS and SASEGT. The CDR3 region is CASSELGQGAGGYTF. The CDR3 DNA is TGTGCCAGCAGTGAATTGGGACAGGGGGCTGGAGGCTACACCTTC.

CDR3 nucleotides: TGTGCCAGCAGTTTCGGACAGCACAATCAGCCCCAGCATTTT. Translated, it gives CASSFGQHNQPQHF. The J gene is TRBJ1-5, the V gene TRBV6-5, with a weak D call TRBD1 (6 bases). CDR1 is MNHEY, CDR2 SVGAGI, per germline. V lost 4 bases and J 3 bases, leaving 10 bases between the germline ends. CDR3 size: 14 residues.

This sequence joins TRBV11-2 and TRBJ2-1, with TRBD2 matching over 8 bases. Per germline, CDR1 SGHAT and CDR2 FQNNGV. The CDR3 sequence is 15 residues long. The V and J ends lost 1 base and 6 bases, in that order; junction bases with no gene match: 5. CDR3 nucleotide sequence: TGTGCCAGCAGCTTAGTGGCGGGGGGACTCAATGAGCAGTTCTTC. Encoded protein: CASSLVAGGLNEQFF.

The chain combines TRBV6-1 with TRBJ2-1; D possibly corresponds to TRBD2 (5 bases). V was pared by 6 bases and J by 3 bases, with 15 bases between. The CDR3 totals 15 residues. Germline V gene sequence: CDR1 MNHNS, CDR2 SASEGT. Written as DNA, the CDR3 is TGTGCCAGCAGCCGCTATGAGGGCCTCTACAATGAGCAGTTCTTC. This encodes CASSRYEGLYNEQFF.

The chain combines TRBV15 with TRBJ1-3; D call uncertain. The CDR3 length is 15 residues. Trimming removed 4 bases at V and 0 bases at J, with 10 bases between. The germline gives CDR1 LNHNV, CDR2 YYDKDF (reference sequence). CDR3 DNA sequence: TGTGCCACCAGCAAGGACGGTTTCTCTGGAAACACCATATATTTT. Its protein product is CATSKDGFSGNTIYF.

This clonotype was picked up a small number of times. The chain couples TRBV20-1 to TRBJ2-3, with 7 bases fitting TRBD2. The CDR3 has 15 residues. The junction had 10 bases not matched to a gene; V was cut back by 6 bases and J by 1 base. Germline values: CDR1 DFQATT, CDR2 SNEGSKA (reference sequence). CDR3 amino acids: CSATHGGSGTDTQYF. Written as DNA, the CDR3 is TGCAGTGCAACGCACGGGGGGAGTGGCACAGATACGCAGTATTTT.

The chain joins TRBV27 to TRBJ2-4; 11 nucleotides agree with TRBD2. CDR3 length equals 15 residues. Germline V CDR1 and CDR2: MNHEY, SMNVEV (reference sequence). V shed 5 bases and J 7 bases; nucleotides not matched to a gene: 7. CDR3 DNA sequence: TGTGCCAGCAGTCCGGGACTAGCGGTATCTAACATTCAGTACTTC. Its protein is CASSPGLAVSNIQYF.

This clonotype has a handful of counts. This chain joins TRBV2 and TRBJ2-7; TRBD1 matches at 8 bases. Trimming took 4 bases from V and 1 from J; bases not matched to a gene: 6. Germline CDR1 reads SNHLY; CDR2 reads FYNNEI. The CDR3 has 15 residues. This CDR3 is CASSAGQGSSYEQYF. The DNA of the CDR3 is TGTGCCAGCAGTGCCGGACAGGGTTCTTCCTACGAGCAGTACTTC. The full variable domain, completed using reference TRBV2 and TRBJ2-7, is EPEVTQTPSHQVTQMGQEVILRCVPISNHLYFYWYRQILGQKVEFLVSFYNNEISEKSEIFDDQFSVERPDGSNFTLKIRSTKLEDSAMYFCASSAGQGSSYEQYFGPGTRLTVT.

The chain employs TRBV20-1 and TRBJ2-7, with 7 nucleotides matching TRBD2. The CDR3 runs to 11 residues. Germline-derived CDR1 and CDR2 are DFQATT and SNEGSKA (reference sequence). V lost 2 bases and J lost 6; bases outside the gene matches: 1. DNA for the CDR3: TGCAGTGCTAGACTAGCGGTCGAGCAGTACTTC. It yields the protein CSARLAVEQYF.

This clonotype was seen ten or more times. J is TRBJ2-1 and V is TRBV7-8; 7 nucleotides align to TRBD1. With 1 base clipped from V and 0 bases from J, the junction kept 6 bases outside the gene matches. Germline V gene data show CDR1 as SGHVS and CDR2 as FQNEAQ. This CDR3 is 17 amino acids long. The CDR3 loop is CASSLVGDSLSYNEQFF. As DNA, the CDR3 is TGTGCCAGCAGCTTAGTAGGGGACAGCCTCTCCTACAATGAGCAGTTCTTC.

This clonotype appeared a few times. The V gene is TRBV6-5, the J gene TRBJ2-1; D tentatively fits TRBD1 or TRBD2 (5 bases each). Per germline, CDR1 MNHEY and CDR2 SVGAGI. The CDR3 is made up of 14 amino acids. Deletions cut 2 bases from V and 9 bases from J, with 14 bases between. Here the CDR3 DNA reads TGTGCCAGCAGTTACGTTTCCGGGGCGGGTGAGCAGTTCTTC. Its protein is CASSYVSGAGEQFF.

This clonotype was detected many times. The rearrangement uses TRBV3-1 and TRBJ1-2; TRBD1 agrees at 7 bases. The CDR3 has 14 residues. Trimming took 4 bases from V and 0 from J; bases not matched to a gene: 2. The germline V gene has CDR1 LGHDT and CDR2 YNNKEL (reference sequence). CDR3 sequence (DNA): TGTGCCAGCAGCCCCGGGACAGCTAACTATGGCTACACCTTC. It translates to CASSPGTANYGYTF.

The rearrangement joins TRBV15 to TRBJ2-7, with D perhaps TRBD1 (6 bases). The ends were cut back, 2 bases at V and 3 bases at J, with 14 bases in the middle. Per the germline V gene, CDR1 is LNHNV and CDR2 is YYDKDF (reference sequence). The CDR3 runs 15 residues. CDR3 amino acids: CATSRSRGSYYEQYF. The CDR3 DNA reads TGTGCCACCAGCAGATCCAGGGGCTCTTACTACGAGCAGTACTTC.

This clonotype has more than one count but fewer than ten. This chain uses TRBV9 with TRBJ2-2; 7 positions agree with TRBD2. V trimming: 6 bases; J trimming: 0 bases; junction bases outside the gene matches: 8. Germline CDR1 and CDR2: SGDLS and YYNGEE. The CDR3 loop spans 16 amino acids. The CDR3 protein is CASNLRAGANTGELFF. The CDR3 DNA follows: TGTGCCAGCAACCTCAGGGCGGGAGCGAACACCGGGGAGCTGTTTTTT.

There are a few counts of this clonotype. This chain uses TRBV10-3 with TRBJ2-3, with 12 bases aligning to TRBD2. The V and J ends lost 6 bases and 0 bases, in that order; junction bases with no gene match: 7. Per germline, CDR1 ENHRY and CDR2 SYGVKD. The CDR3 contains 17 residues. The CDR3 DNA sequence: TGTGCCATCAGCCCGACTAGCGGGAGTACAAGCACAGATACGCAGTATTTT. The encoded protein is CAISPTSGSTSTDTQYF.

The genes are TRBV4-3 and TRBJ1-5; 11 bases agree with TRBD1. Per germline, CDR1 LGHNA and CDR2 YSLEER. V lost 4 bases to trimming and J lost 7 bases; unmatched junction nucleotides: 3. This CDR3 spans 14 amino acids. The CDR3 DNA sequence: TGCGCCAGCAGCCGGGGGACAGGGGGACAGCCCCAGCATTTT. Translation gives CASSRGTGGQPQHF.

The genes are TRBV29-1 and TRBJ1-4; the D gene is possibly TRBD1 (5 bases). CDR1 and CDR2 (germline): SQVTM, ANQGSEA. The CDR3 extends over 17 amino acids. Trimming cost V 5 bases and J 0 bases, with 19 bases left between them. DNA for the CDR3: TGCAGCGTTCTTATTACAACAGGATCTGCAACTAATGAAAAACTGTTTTTT. Residues: CSVLITTGSATNEKLFF. The full variable domain, its missing parts supplied by reference TRBV29-1 and TRBJ1-4, is SAVISQKPSRDICQRGTSLTIQCQVDSQVTMMFWYRQQPGQSLTLIATANQGSEATYESGFVIDKFPISRPNLTFSTLTVSNMSPEDSSIYLCSVLITTGSATNEKLFFGSGTQLSVL.

The V call is TRBV4-3, the J call TRBJ2-7; D may be TRBD2 (5 bases). CDR1 and CDR2 (germline): LGHNA, YSLEER. The CDR3 sequence is 15 residues long. V was clipped by 0 bases and J by 2 bases, with 11 bases between them. The CDR3 DNA sequence: TGCGCCAGCAGCCAAGACCTGGAGGTAGCCTACGAGCAGTACTTC. This codes for CASSQDLEVAYEQYF.

This clonotype occurred a few times. The chain joins TRBV6-5 to TRBJ2-3; D is unclear. The CDR3 extends over 13 amino acids. Per the germline V gene, CDR1 is MNHEY and CDR2 is SVGAGI. V lost 2 bases, J lost 3 bases, and 6 bases lay in between. The DNA of the CDR3 is TGTGCCAGCAGTTACGGCGAGACAGATACGCAGTATTTT. Its translation is CASSYGETDTQYF.

This clonotype was observed a handful of times. This chain links TRBV6-2 or TRBV6-3 with TRBJ1-5; a possible D gene is TRBD1 (6 bases). The length of the CDR3 is 17 residues. The V end was cut by 6 bases, the J end by 4 bases, with 22 bases between. CDR1 is MNHEY, CDR2 SVGEGT, per germline. CDR3: CASSKGQPRSGNQPQHF. The CDR3 bases are TGTGCCAGCAGCAAAGGACAGCCCAGGTCGGGAAATCAGCCCCAGCATTTT.

CDR3 DNA sequence: TGTGCCACCAGCACCCCCGGGAGGGCGACAGCCGGGGAGCTGTTTTTT. As protein: CATSTPGRATAGELFF. The gene calls are TRBV15 and TRBJ2-2; 8 bases agree with TRBD2. Germline V gives CDR1 LNHNV, CDR2 YYDKDF (reference sequence). J was trimmed by 6 bases and V by 4 bases; bases with no gene match: 10. The CDR3 extends over 16 amino acids.

The CDR3 DNA reads TGTGCCAGCAGTTTATTGACACCCCCAACTAATGAAAAACTGTTTTTT. It codes for CASSLLTPPTNEKLFF. The chain employs TRBV27 and TRBJ1-4; D remains unclear. The CDR3 has 16 residues. Deletions cut 1 base from V and 0 bases from J, with 9 bases between. Germline values: CDR1 MNHEY, CDR2 SMNVEV (reference sequence).

This chain connects TRBV29-1 to TRBJ2-2; D ambiguous. The germline CDR1 and CDR2 sequences are SQVTM and ANQGSEA. V was clipped by 1 base and J by 0 bases, with 3 bases between them. The CDR3 has 13 amino acids. The CDR3 here is CSVEAPNTGELFF. The CDR3 nucleotides are TGCAGCGTTGAAGCGCCGAACACCGGGGAGCTGTTTTTT.

In this sample, this clonotype turned up a few times. V and J are TRBV28 and TRBJ2-3; 10 positions agree with TRBD2. V lost 4 bases and J lost 3; bases outside the gene matches: 7. The CDR3 has 16 amino acids. The germline V gene has CDR1 MDHEN and CDR2 SYDVKM. DNA for the CDR3: TGTGCCAGCAGTTCACTAGCGGGATTTGGTACAGATACGCAGTATTTT. Its protein product is CASSSLAGFGTDTQYF.

In its sample, this clonotype was seen a few times. J is TRBJ2-7 and V is TRBV6-2 or TRBV6-3; D ambiguous. The CDR3 is 13 residues long. CDR1 and CDR2 (germline): MNHEY, SVGEGT. The germline V and J ends were trimmed by 2 bases and 5 bases, with 10 bases remaining between them. CDR3 sequence: CASSYGKGHEQYF. CDR3 sequence (DNA): TGTGCCAGCAGTTACGGAAAAGGACACGAGCAGTACTTC.

This clonotype was picked up many times. The V and J genes are TRBV7-9 and TRBJ2-1; 13 bases agree with TRBD2. The CDR3 has 15 residues. With 5 bases clipped from V and 8 bases from J, the junction kept 6 bases outside the gene matches. From germline, CDR1 is SEHNR and CDR2 FQNEAQ (reference sequence). The CDR3 bases are TGTGCCAGCAGCCCGCGACTAGCGGGGGGAGATGAGCAGTTCTTC. Translated, it gives CASSPRLAGGDEQFF.

This clonotype occurred a few times. The rearrangement joins TRBV9 to TRBJ2-3, with a possible D match to TRBD2 (5 bases). This CDR3 spans 16 amino acids. V lost 0 bases, J lost 4 bases, and 15 bases lay in between. Germline CDR1 reads SGDLS; CDR2 reads YYNGEE. DNA of the CDR3: TGTGCCAGCAGCGTAGGAGGGTTAGGTTTACCAGATACGCAGTATTTT. The encoded protein is CASSVGGLGLPDTQYF. The full variable domain, its missing parts supplied by reference TRBV9 and TRBJ2-3, is DSGVTQTPKHLITATGQRVTLRCSPRSGDLSVYWYQQSLDQGLQFLIQYYNGEERAKGNILERFSAQQFPDLHSELNLSSLELGDSALYFCASSVGGLGLPDTQYFGPGTRLTVL.

A remark on this clonotype: One end of the junction varies from germline; a read error may be responsible. The rearrangement joins TRBV7-8 to TRBJ2-5; D is uncertain. Germline V gene lookup returns CDR1 SGHVS and CDR2 FQNEAQ. The CDR3 runs 13 residues. CDR3 DNA sequence: TGTGCCAGCAGCTTCTTAAACCAGGAGACCCAGTACTTC. It encodes CASSFLNQETQYF. Variable domain in full (rest from reference TRBV7-8 and TRBJ2-5): GAGVSQSPRYKVAKRGQDVALRCDPISGHVSLFWYQQALGQGPEFLTYFQNEAQLDKSGLPSDRFFAERPEGSVSTLKIQRTQQEDSAVYLCASSFLNQETQYFGPGTRLLVL.